This TCR beta chain was identified during a study of cytomegalovirus exposure and HLA in healthy donors. 13 Jbeta primers and 60 Vbeta primers were used for the PCR. Sequencing used immunoSEQ multiplex PCR; TCRdb keeps in-frame clones, though not all of them. Found here are more than 60,000 clones, more than 60% of them singletons; the top ten hold 4% to 5.5%. J lost 2 bases, V lost 4 bases, and 6 bases had no gene match. From germline, CDR1 is SGHNT and CDR2 YYREEE (reference sequence). CDR3 length: 16 residues. This clone has a single count. The material sequenced was PBMCs. The clonotype originates from a male donor in good health and CMV-seropositive. The chain links TRBV5-4 to TRBJ2-3; 11 bases agree with TRBD2. In DNA form, the CDR3 reads TGTGCCAGCAGCCGACTAGCGGGACAAACCACAGATACGCAGTATTTT. Protein: CASSRLAGQTTDTQYF.